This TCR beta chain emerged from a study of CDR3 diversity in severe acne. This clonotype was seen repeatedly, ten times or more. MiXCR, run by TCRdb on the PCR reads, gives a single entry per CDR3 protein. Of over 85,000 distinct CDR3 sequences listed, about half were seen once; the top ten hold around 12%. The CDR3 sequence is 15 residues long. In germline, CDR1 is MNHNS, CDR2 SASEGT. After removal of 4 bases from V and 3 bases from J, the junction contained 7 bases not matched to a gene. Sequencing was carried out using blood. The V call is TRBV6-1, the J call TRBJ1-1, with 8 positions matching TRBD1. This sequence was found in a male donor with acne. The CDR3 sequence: CASSGPQGADTEAFF. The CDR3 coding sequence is TGTGCCAGCAGTGGCCCCCAGGGGGCGGACACTGAAGCTTTCTTT.